The 9 T cell receptor beta chains below were found in one sample sequenced in a study of blood T cell repertoires in COVID-19. Assay used: immunoSEQ multiplex PCR; TCRdb lists only in-frame clones, some missing. Of about 180,000 clones in the sample, about 84% were seen once. The sequencing input was peripheral blood. These receptors all stem from a person aged 65 to 79 with COVID-19, enrolled during active disease.

This chain uses TRBV10-3 with TRBJ2-5, with 13 bases identical to TRBD2. V trimming: 10 bases; J trimming: 0 bases; junction bases outside the gene matches: 2. Germline lookup yields CDR1 ENHRY and CDR2 SYGVKD. CDR3 length equals 14 residues. For the CDR3, the DNA is TGTGCCACCGGACTAGCGGGAGACCAAGAGACCCAGTACTTC. This gives the protein CATGLAGDQETQYF.

The rearrangement uses TRBV13 and TRBJ2-5, with 8 nucleotides matching TRBD2. Trimming removed 1 base from V and 5 bases from J; junction bases left unmatched: 6. Germline V lookup: CDR1 PRHDT, CDR2 FYEKMQ (reference sequence). This CDR3 region has 15 residues. The CDR3, as DNA: TGTGCCAGCAGCTTAGTTCGGGGGGGCCTCGAGACCCAGTACTTC. Translation gives CASSLVRGGLETQYF. Looking up the rest from reference TRBV13 and TRBJ2-5 gives the full variable domain: AAGVIQSPRHLIKEKRETATLKCYPIPRHDTVYWYQQGPGQDPQFLISFYEKMQSDKGSIPDRFSAQQFSDYHSELNMSSLELGDSALYFCASSLVRGGLETQYFGPGTRLLVL.

The chain has TRBV7-6 and TRBJ2-7, with 10 bases aligning to TRBD2. Germline V CDR1 and CDR2: SGHVS, FNYEAQ. CDR3 length equals 15 residues. V was clipped by 0 bases and J by 3 bases; unmatched bases: 2. For the CDR3, the DNA is TGTGCCAGCAGCTTAGCTAGCGGGGGGAACTACGAGCAGTACTTC. Encoded protein: CASSLASGGNYEQYF.

CDR3 sequence (DNA): TGTGCCAGCAGCCCGGCGGGATACACCGGGGAGCTGTTTTTT. Residues: CASSPAGYTGELFF. V usage is TRBV28 and J usage is TRBJ2-2; D may be TRBD2 (6 bases). Germline lookup yields CDR1 MDHEN and CDR2 SYDVKM. The CDR3 sequence is 14 residues long. V was trimmed by 6 bases and J by 3 bases, leaving 11 bases between them.

This clone was counted only a few times. This chain connects TRBV6-2 or TRBV6-3 to TRBJ2-4, with a possible D match to TRBD1 (5 bases). The CDR3 contains 14 residues. The V end was cut by 4 bases, the J end by 3 bases, with 10 bases between. Germline V CDR1 and CDR2: MNHEY, SVGEGT. CDR3 DNA: TGTGCCAGCAGTTCTTTAGACAGCAAAAACATTCAGTACTTC. This codes for CASSSLDSKNIQYF.

The chain joins TRBV28 to TRBJ1-5; possibly TRBD1 for D (5 bases). V lost 2 bases, J lost 1 base, and 12 bases lay in between. Germline CDR1 reads MDHEN; CDR2 reads SYDVKM. This CDR3 comprises 16 residues. The chain's CDR3 is CASSLPTGGSNQPQHF. Here the CDR3 DNA reads TGTGCCAGCAGTTTACCGACCGGGGGGAGCAATCAGCCCCAGCATTTT.

This chain joins TRBV18 and TRBJ2-1; 8 positions agree with TRBD1. The trim removed 4 bases at V and 3 bases at J, leaving 2 bases unmatched. The V gene's germline CDR1 is KGHSH and CDR2 LQKENI. The CDR3 extends over 14 amino acids. CDR3 protein: CASSLDRDYNEQFF. The DNA for the CDR3 is TGTGCCAGCTCACTGGACAGGGACTACAATGAGCAGTTCTTC. Full variable domain (rest looked up from reference TRBV18 and TRBJ2-1): NAGVMQNPRHLVRRRGQEARLRCSPMKGHSHVYWYRQLPEEGLKFMVYLQKENIIDESGMPKERFSAEFPKEGPSILRIQQVVRGDSAAYFCASSLDRDYNEQFFGPGTRLTVL.

The chain combines TRBV28 with TRBJ1-5, with D hard to call. Germline-derived CDR1 and CDR2 are MDHEN and SYDVKM. The CDR3 is 15 amino acids. The V and J ends lost 6 bases and 3 bases respectively, with 15 bases between them. The CDR3 sequence: CASRSGALPNQPQHF. As DNA, the CDR3 is TGTGCCAGCAGGTCAGGCGCCCTGCCCAATCAGCCCCAGCATTTT.

This clone was recorded once. The genes are TRBV24-1 and TRBJ2-2; 8 bases line up with TRBD2. V lost 0 bases, J lost 0 bases, and 11 bases stayed unmatched. Germline V gene sequence: CDR1 KGHDR, CDR2 SFDVKD. This CDR3 has 20 residues. CDR3 sequence: CATSDLKGLGTRANTGELFF. The CDR3 DNA reads as TGTGCCACCAGTGATTTGAAGGGCTTGGGGACTAGAGCGAACACCGGGGAGCTGTTTTTT.